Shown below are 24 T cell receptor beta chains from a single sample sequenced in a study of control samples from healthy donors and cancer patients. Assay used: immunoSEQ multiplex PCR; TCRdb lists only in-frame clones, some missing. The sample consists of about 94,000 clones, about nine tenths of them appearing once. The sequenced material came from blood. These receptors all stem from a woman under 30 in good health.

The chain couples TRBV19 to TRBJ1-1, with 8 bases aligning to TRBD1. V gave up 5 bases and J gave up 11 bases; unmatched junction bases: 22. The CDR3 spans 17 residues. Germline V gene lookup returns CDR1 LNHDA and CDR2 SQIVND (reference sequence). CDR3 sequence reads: CASSLGTGRVEGSEAFF. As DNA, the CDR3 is TGTGCCAGTAGTCTCGGGACAGGAAGGGTTGAAGGTTCGGAGGCTTTCTTT.

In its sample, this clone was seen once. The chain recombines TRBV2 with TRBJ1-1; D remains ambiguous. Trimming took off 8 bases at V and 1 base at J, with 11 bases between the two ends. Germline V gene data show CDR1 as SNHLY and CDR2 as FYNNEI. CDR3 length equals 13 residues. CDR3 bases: TGTGCCAGCGGCTGGGATCCGAACACTGAAGCTTTCTTT. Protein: CASGWDPNTEAFF.

CDR3 nucleotide sequence: TGTGCCAGCAGCATCTCCTACGAGCAGTACTTC. Residues: CASSISYEQYF. The chain employs TRBV7-9 and TRBJ2-7; D gene uncertain. The V end lost 5 bases, the J end lost 0 bases, and 2 bases lay between the germline ends. This CDR3 has 11 residues. The germline V gene has CDR1 SEHNR and CDR2 FQNEAQ (reference sequence).

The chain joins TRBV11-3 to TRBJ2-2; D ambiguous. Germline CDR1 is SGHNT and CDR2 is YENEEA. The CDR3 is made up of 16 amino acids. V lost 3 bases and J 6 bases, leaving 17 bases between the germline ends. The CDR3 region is CASSFTENSFPGELFF. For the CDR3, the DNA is TGTGCCAGCAGCTTCACAGAGAATTCGTTTCCCGGGGAGCTGTTTTTT.

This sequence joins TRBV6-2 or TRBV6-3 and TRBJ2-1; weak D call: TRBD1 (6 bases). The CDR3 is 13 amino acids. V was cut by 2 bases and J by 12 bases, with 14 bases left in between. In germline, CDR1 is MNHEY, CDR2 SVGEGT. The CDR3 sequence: CASSYGSGDPQFF. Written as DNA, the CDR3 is TGTGCCAGCAGTTACGGATCAGGGGATCCGCAGTTCTTC.

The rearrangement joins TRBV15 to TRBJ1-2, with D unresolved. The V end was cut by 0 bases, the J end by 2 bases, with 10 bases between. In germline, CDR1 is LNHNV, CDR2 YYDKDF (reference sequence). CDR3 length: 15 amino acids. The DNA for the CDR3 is TGTGCCACCAGCAGAGACCCTGGGGTGAACTATGGCTACACCTTC. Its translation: CATSRDPGVNYGYTF.

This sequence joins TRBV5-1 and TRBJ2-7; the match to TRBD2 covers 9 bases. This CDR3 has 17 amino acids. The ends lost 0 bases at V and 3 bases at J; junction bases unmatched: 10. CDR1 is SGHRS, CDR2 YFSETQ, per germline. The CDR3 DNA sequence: TGCGCCAGCAGCTTGGTCTTGGCGGGGGGGCCATACTACGAGCAGTACTTC. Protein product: CASSLVLAGGPYYEQYF. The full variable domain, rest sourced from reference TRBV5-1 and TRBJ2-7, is KAGVTQTPRYLIKTRGQQVTLSCSPISGHRSVSWYQQTPGQGLQFLFEYFSETQRNKGNFPGRFSGRQFSNSRSEMNVSTLELGDSALYLCASSLVLAGGPYYEQYFGPGTRLTVT.

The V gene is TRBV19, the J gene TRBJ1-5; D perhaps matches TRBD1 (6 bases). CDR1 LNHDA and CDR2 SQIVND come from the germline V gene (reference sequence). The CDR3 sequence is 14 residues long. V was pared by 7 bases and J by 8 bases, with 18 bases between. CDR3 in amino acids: CASTLGQGREPQHF. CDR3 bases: TGTGCCAGTACCCTGGGGCAGGGGAGGGAGCCCCAGCATTTT.

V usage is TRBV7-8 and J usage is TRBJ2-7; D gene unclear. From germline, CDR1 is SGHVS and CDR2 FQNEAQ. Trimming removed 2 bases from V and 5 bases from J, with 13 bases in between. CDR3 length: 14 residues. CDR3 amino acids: CASSLKTLRNEQYF. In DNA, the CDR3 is TGTGCCAGCAGCTTAAAGACCCTCAGGAACGAGCAGTACTTC.

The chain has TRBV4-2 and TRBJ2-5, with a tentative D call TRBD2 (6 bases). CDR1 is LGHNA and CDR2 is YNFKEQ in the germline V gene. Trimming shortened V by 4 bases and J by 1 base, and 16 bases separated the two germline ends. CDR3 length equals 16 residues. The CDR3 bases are TGTGCCAGCAGCCCGGAAAAGGGGACTTTCCAAGAGACCCAGTACTTC. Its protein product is CASSPEKGTFQETQYF.

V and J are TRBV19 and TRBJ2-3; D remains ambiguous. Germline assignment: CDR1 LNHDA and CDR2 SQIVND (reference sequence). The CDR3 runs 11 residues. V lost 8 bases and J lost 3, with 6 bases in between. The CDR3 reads CASGVTDTQYF. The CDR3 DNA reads TGTGCCAGTGGCGTAACAGATACGCAGTATTTT.

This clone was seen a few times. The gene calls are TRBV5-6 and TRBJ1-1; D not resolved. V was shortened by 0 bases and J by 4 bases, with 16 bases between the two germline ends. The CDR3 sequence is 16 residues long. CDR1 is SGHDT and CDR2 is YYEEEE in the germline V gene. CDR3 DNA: TGTGCCAGCAGCTTGGCCCAAGCTGCTCTGGGCACTGAAGCTTTCTTT. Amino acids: CASSLAQAALGTEAFF. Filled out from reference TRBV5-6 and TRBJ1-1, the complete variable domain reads DAGVTQSPTHLIKTRGQQVTLRCSPKSGHDTVSWYQQALGQGPQFIFQYYEEEERQRGNFPDRFSGHQFPNYSSELNVNALLLGDSALYLCASSLAQAALGTEAFFGQGTRLTVV.

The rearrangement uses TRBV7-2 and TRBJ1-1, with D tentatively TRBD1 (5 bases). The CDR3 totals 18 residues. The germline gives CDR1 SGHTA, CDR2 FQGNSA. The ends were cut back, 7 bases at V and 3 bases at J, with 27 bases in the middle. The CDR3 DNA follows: TGTGCCAGCACCTTGCCCCCATGGGGGACGGGCAGAGACACTGAAGCTTTCTTT. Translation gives CASTLPPWGTGRDTEAFF.

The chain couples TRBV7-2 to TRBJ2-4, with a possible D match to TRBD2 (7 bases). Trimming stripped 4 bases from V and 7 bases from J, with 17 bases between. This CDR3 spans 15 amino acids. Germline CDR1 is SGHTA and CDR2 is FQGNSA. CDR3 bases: TGTGCCAGCAGCTACCTCGGGGGGCCGGGGAACATTCAGTACTTC. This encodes CASSYLGGPGNIQYF.

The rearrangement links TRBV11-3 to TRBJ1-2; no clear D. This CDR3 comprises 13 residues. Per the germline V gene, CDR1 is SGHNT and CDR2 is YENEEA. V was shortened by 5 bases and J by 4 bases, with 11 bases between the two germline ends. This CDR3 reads CASSPGGRYGYTF. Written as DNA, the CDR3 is TGTGCCAGCAGCCCCGGCGGCCGCTATGGCTACACCTTC.

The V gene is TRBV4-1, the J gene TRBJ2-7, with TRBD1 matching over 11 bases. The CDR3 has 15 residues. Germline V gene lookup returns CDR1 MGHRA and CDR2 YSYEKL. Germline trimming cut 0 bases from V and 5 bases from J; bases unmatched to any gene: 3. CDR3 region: CASSQDWTGGHEQYF. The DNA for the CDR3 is TGCGCCAGCAGCCAAGACTGGACAGGGGGCCACGAGCAGTACTTC.

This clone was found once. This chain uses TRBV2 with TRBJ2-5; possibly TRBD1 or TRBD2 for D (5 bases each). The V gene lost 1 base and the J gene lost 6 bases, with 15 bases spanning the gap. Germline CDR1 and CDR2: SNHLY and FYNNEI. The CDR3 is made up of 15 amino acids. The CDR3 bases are TGTGCCAGCAGTGAAGTGGGGGTAGGATCCAAGACCCAGTACTTC. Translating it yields CASSEVGVGSKTQYF. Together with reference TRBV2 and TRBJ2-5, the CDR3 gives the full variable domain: EPEVTQTPSHQVTQMGQEVILRCVPISNHLYFYWYRQILGQKVEFLVSFYNNEISEKSEIFDDQFSVERPDGSNFTLKIRSTKLEDSAMYFCASSEVGVGSKTQYFGPGTRLLVL.

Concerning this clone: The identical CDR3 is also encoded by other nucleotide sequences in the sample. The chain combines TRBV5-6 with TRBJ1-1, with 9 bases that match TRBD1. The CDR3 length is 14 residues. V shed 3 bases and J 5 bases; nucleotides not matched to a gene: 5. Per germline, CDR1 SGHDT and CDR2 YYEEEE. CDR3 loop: CASSWGQGWTEAFF. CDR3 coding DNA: TGTGCCAGCAGCTGGGGACAGGGATGGACTGAAGCTTTCTTT.

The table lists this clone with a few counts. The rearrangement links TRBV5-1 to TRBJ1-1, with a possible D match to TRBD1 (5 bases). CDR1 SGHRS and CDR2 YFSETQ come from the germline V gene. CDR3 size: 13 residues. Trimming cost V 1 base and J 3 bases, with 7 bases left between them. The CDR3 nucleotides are TGCGCCAGCAGCTTGTCAGGGTACACTGAAGCTTTCTTT. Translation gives CASSLSGYTEAFF.

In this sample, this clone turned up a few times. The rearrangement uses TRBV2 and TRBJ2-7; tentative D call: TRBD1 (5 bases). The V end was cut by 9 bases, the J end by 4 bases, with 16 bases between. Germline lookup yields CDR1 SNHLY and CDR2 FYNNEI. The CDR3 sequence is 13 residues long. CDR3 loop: CASRSGRAYEQYF. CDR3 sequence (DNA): TGTGCCAGTCGTTCTGGCAGGGCGTACGAGCAGTACTTC.

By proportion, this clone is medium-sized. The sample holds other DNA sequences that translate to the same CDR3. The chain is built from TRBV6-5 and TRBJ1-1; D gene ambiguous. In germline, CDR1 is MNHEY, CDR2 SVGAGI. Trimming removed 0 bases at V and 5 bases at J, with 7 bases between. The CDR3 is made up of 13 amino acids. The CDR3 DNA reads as TGTGCCAGCAGTTACTCGCCCCGGACTGAAGCTTTCTTT. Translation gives CASSYSPRTEAFF.

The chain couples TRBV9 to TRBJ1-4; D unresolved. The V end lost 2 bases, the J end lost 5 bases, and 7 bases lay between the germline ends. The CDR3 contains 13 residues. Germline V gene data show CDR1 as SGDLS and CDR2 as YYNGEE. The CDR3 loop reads CASSVEGNEKLFF. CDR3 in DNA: TGTGCCAGCAGCGTGGAAGGAAATGAAAAACTGTTTTTT.

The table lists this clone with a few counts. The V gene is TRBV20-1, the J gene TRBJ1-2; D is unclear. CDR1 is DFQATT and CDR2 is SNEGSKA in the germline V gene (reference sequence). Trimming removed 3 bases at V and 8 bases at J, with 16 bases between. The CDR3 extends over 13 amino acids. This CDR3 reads CSASKDPTQGYTF. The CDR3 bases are TGCAGTGCTAGTAAGGACCCAACACAGGGCTACACCTTC.

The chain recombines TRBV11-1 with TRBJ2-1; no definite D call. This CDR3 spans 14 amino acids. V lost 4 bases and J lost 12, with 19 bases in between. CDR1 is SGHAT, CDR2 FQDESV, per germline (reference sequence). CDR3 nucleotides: TGTGCCAGCAGCTATCCCCCAGCTATAGTCGTGCAGTTCTTC. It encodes CASSYPPAIVVQFF.